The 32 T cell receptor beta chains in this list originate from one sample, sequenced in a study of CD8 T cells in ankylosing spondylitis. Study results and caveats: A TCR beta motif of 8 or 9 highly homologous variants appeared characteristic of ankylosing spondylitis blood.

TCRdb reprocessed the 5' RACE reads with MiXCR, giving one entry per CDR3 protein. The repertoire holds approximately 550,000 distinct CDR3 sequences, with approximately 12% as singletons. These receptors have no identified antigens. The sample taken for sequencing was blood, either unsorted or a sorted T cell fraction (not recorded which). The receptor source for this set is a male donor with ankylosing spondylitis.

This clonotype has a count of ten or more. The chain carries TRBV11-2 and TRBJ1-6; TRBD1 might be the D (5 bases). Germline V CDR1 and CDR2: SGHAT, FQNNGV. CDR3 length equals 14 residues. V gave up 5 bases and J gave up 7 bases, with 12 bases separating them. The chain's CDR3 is CASSPAGSNSPLHF. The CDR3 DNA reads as TGTGCCAGCAGCCCTGCAGGGAGCAATTCACCCCTCCACTTT. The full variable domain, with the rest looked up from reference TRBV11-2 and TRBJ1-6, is EAGVAQSPRYKIIEKRQSVAFWCNPISGHATLYWYQQILGQGPKLLIQFQNNGVVDDSQLPKDRFSAERLKGVDSTLKIQPAKLEDSAVYLCASSPAGSNSPLHFGNGTRLTVT.

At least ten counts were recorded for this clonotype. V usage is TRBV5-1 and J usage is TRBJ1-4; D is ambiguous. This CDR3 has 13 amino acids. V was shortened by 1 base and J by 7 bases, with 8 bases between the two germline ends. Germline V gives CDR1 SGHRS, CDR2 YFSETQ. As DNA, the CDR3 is TGCGCCAGCAGCTTGATTGGAATTGAAAAACTGTTTTTT. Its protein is CASSLIGIEKLFF.

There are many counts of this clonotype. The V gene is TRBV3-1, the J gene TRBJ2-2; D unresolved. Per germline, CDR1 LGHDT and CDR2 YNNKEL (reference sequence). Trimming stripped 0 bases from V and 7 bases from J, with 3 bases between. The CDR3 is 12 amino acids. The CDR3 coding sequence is TGTGCCAGCAGCCAAGATAGCGGGGAGCTGTTTTTT. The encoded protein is CASSQDSGELFF.

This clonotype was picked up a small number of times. The CDR3 region has the DNA TGTGCCAGCAGTTACGGCGGCGGGAGGGCCCTAAAAACAGATACGCAGTATTTT. Its translation is CASSYGGGRALKTDTQYF. J is TRBJ2-3 and V is TRBV6-5; 9 bases fit TRBD2. The CDR3 has 18 amino acids. V trimming: 2 bases; J trimming: 3 bases; junction bases outside the gene matches: 12. CDR1 and CDR2 from the germline V gene are MNHEY and SVGAGI.

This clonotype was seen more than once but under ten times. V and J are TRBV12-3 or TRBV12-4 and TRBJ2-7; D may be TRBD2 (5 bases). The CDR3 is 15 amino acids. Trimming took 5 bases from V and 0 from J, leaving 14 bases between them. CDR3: CASSRKLEASYEQYF. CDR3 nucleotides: TGTGCCAGCAGTCGCAAGCTGGAGGCCTCCTACGAGCAGTACTTC.

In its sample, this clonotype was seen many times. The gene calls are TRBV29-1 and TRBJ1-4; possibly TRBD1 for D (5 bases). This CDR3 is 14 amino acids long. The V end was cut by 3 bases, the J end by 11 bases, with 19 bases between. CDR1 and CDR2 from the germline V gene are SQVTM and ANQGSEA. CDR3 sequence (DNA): TGCAGCGTTGACGGGACCGATCCCCAAGGGAAACTGTTTTTT. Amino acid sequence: CSVDGTDPQGKLFF.

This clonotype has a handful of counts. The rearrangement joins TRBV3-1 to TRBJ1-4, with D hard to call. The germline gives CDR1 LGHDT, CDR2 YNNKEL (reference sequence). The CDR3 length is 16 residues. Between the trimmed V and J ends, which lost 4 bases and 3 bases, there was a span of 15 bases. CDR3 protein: CASSPSPTAANEKLFF. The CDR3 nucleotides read TGTGCCAGCAGCCCCAGTCCCACGGCGGCTAATGAAAAACTGTTTTTT.

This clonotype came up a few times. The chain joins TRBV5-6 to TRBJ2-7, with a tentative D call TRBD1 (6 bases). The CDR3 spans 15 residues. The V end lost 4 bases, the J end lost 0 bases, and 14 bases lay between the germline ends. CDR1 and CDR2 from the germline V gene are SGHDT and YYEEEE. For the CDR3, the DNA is TGTGCCAGCAGCATCCGGGCAGGGGCCTCCTACGAGCAGTACTTC. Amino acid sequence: CASSIRAGASYEQYF.

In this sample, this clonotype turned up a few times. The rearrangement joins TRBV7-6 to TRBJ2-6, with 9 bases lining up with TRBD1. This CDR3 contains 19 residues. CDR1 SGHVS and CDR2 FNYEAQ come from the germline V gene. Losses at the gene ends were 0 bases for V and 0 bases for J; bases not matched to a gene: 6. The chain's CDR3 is CASSLAGTGITSGANVLTF. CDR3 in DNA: TGTGCCAGCAGCTTAGCCGGGACAGGGATAACCTCTGGGGCCAACGTCCTGACTTTC.

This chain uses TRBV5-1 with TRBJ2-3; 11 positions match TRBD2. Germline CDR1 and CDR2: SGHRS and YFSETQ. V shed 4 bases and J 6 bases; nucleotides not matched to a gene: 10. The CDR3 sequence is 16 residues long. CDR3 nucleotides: TGCGCCAGCAGCCACGGGACTAGCGGTCCTGAGGATACGCAGTATTTT. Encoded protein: CASSHGTSGPEDTQYF.

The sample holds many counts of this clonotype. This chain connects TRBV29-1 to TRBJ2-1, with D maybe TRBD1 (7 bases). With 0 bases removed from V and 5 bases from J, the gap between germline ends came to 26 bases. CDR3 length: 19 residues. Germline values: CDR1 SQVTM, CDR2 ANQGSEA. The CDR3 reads CSVEDNQGGFPRYDNEQFF. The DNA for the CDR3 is TGCAGCGTTGAAGATAACCAGGGGGGCTTTCCCCGTTACGACAATGAGCAGTTCTTC.

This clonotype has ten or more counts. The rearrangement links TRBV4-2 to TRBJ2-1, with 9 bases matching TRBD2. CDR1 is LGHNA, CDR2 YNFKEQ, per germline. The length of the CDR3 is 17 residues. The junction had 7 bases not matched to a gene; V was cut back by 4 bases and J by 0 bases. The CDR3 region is CASSPYISGSSYNEQFF. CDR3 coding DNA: TGTGCCAGCAGCCCGTACATTAGCGGGAGCTCCTACAATGAGCAGTTCTTC.

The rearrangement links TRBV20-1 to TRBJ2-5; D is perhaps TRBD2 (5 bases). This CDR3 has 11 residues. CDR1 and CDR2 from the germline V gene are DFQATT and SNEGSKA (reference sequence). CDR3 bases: TGCTCCGGACTGATCCAAGAGACCCAGTACTTC. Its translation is CSGLIQETQYF.

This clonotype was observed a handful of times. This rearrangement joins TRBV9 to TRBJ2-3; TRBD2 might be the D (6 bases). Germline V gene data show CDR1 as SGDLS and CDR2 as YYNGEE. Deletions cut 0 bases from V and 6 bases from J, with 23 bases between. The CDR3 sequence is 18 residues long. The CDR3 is CASSVVSPSATKPDTQYF. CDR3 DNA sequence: TGTGCCAGCAGCGTAGTCTCCCCTAGCGCAACCAAACCGGATACGCAGTATTTT. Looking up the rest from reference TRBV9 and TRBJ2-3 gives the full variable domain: DSGVTQTPKHLITATGQRVTLRCSPRSGDLSVYWYQQSLDQGLQFLIQYYNGEERAKGNILERFSAQQFPDLHSELNLSSLELGDSALYFCASSVVSPSATKPDTQYFGPGTRLTVL.

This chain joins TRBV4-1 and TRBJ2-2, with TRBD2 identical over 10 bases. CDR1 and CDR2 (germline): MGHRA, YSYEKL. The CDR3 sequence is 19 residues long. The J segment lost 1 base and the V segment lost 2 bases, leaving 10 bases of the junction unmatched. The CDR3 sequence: CASSQSRLAGFLNTGELFF. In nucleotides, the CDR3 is TGCGCCAGCAGCCAATCGAGACTAGCGGGTTTCCTGAACACCGGGGAGCTGTTTTTT.

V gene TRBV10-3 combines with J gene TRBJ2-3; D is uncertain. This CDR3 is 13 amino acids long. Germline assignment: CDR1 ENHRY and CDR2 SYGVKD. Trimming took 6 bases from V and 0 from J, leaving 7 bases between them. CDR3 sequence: CAIRNSSTDTQYF. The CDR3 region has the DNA TGTGCCATCAGGAATTCTAGCACAGATACGCAGTATTTT.

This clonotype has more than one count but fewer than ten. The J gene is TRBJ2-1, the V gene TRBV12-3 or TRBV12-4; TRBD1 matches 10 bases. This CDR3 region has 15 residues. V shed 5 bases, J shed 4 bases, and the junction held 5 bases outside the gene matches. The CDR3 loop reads CASSQPGQGYNEQFF. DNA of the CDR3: TGTGCCAGCAGTCAACCGGGACAGGGGTACAATGAGCAGTTCTTC.

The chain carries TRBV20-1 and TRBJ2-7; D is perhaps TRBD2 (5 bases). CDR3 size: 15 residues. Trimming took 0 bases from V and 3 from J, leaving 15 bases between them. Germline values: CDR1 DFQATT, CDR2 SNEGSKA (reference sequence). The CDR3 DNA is TGCAGTGCTAGAGATTCTAGCCGGAACCTCTACGAGCAGTACTTC. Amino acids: CSARDSSRNLYEQYF.

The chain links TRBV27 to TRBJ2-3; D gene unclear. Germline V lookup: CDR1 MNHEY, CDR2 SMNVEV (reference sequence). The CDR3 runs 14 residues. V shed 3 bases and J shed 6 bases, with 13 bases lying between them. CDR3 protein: CASSLAGLRDTQYF. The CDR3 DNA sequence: TGTGCCAGCAGTTTGGCAGGCCTCCGGGATACGCAGTATTTT.

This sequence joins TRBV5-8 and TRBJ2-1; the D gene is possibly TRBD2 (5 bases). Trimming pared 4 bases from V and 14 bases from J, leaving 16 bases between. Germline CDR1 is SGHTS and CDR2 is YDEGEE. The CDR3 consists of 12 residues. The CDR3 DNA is TGTGCCAGCAGCCCGAGAGCGGTTCGGAAGTTCTTC. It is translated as CASSPRAVRKFF.

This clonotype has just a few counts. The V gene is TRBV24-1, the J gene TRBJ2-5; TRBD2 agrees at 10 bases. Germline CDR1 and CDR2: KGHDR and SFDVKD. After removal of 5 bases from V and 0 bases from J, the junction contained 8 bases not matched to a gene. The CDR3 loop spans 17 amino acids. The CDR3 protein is CATSGGLADWYQETQYF. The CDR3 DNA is TGTGCCACCAGTGGTGGACTAGCGGACTGGTACCAAGAGACCCAGTACTTC.

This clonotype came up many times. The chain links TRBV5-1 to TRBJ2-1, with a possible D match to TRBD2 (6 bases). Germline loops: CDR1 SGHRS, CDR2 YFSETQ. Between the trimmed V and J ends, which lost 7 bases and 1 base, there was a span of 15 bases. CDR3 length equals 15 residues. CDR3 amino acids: CASAGGRGSYNEQFF. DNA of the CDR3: TGCGCCAGCGCCGGGGGAAGGGGTTCCTACAATGAGCAGTTCTTC.

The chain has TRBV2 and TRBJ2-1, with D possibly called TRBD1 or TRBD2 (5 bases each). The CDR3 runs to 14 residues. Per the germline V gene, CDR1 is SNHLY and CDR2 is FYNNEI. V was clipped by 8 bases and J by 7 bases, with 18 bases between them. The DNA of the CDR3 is TGTGCCAGCGGGGGTCGTGATAGCAGGAATGAGCAGTTCTTC. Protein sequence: CASGGRDSRNEQFF.

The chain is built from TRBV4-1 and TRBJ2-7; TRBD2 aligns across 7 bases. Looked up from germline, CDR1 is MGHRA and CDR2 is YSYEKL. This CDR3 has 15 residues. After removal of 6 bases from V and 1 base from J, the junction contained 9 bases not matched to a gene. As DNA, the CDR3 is TGCGCCAGCAGTCGAGGCACTAGCGATTCCTACGAGCAGTACGTC. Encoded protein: CASSRGTSDSYEQYV.

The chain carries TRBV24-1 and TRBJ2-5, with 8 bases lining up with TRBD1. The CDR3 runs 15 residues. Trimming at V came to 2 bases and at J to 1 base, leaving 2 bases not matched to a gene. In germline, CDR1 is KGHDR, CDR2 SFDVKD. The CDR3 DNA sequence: TGTGCCACCAGTGATTCGGGACAGGCCCAAGAGACCCAGTACTTC. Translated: CATSDSGQAQETQYF.

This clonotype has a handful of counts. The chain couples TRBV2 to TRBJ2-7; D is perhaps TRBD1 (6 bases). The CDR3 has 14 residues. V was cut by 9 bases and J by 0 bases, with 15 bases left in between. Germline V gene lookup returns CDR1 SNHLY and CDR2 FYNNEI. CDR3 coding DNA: TGTGCCAGTCGGGCCGTACAGGGCTCCTACGAGCAGTACGTC. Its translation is CASRAVQGSYEQYV.

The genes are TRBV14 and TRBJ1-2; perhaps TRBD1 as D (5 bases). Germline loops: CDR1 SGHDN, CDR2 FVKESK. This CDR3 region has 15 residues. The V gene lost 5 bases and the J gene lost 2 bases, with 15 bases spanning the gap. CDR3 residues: CASSAFTTENYGYTF. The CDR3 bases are TGTGCCAGCAGCGCATTTACGACAGAGAACTATGGCTACACCTTC.

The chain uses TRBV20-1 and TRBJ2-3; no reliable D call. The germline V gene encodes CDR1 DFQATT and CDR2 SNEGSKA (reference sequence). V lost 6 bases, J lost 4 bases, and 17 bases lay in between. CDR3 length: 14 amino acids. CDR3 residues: CSALTASSADTQYF. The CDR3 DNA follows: TGCAGTGCCCTAACAGCCTCGAGCGCAGATACGCAGTATTTT.

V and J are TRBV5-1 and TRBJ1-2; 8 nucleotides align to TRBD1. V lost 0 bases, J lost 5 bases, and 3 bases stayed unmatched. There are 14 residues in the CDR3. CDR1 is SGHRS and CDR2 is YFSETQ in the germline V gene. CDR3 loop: CASSLEGQEYGYTF. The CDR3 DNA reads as TGCGCCAGCAGCTTGGAGGGACAGGAGTATGGCTACACCTTC.

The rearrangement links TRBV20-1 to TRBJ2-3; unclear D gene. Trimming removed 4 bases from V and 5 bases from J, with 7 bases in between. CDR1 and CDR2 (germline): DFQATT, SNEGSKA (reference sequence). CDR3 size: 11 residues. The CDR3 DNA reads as TGCAGTGCTACTACGAAAGATACGCAGTATTTT. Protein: CSATTKDTQYF.

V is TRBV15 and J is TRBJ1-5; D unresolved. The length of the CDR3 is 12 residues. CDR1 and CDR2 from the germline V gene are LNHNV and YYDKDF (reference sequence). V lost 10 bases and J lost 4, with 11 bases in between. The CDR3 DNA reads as TGTGCCAGCGGAAGATGGAATCAGCCCCAGCATTTT. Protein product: CASGRWNQPQHF. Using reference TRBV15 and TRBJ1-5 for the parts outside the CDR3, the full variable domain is DAMVIQNPRYQVTQFGKPVTLSCSQTLNHNVMYWYQQKSSQAPKLLFHYYDKDFNNEADTPDNFQSRRPNTSFCFLDIRSPGLGDTAMYLCASGRWNQPQHFGDGTRLSIL.

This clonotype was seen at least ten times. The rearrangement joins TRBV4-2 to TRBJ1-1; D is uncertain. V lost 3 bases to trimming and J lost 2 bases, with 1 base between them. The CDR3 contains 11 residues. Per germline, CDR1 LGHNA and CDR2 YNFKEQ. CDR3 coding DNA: TGTGCCAGCAGCCACAACACTGAAGCTTTCTTT. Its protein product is CASSHNTEAFF.